These 8 T cell receptor beta chains originate from one sample sequenced in a study of blood T cells in healthy people across ages. It was with a sample-barcoded 5' primer and a J-beta primer mix that a second PCR of about 6 to 12 cycles was run. A single record per CDR3 protein comes from TCRdb applying MiXCR to the 5' RACE reads. The table lists 1.5 million to 2 million distinct CDR3 sequences, approximately 28% of them singletons. Sample: blood. These receptor sequences come from a woman aged 25-40 years in good health.

This clonotype has a handful of counts. CDR3 sequence: CSARQTGRPPSAYF. CDR3 nucleotide sequence: TGCAGTGCCCGCCAAACCGGGAGGCCCCCTTCCGCGTATTTT. V is TRBV20-1 and J is TRBJ2-3; 7 nucleotides match TRBD2. The CDR3 runs 14 residues. After removal of 6 bases from V and 14 bases from J, the junction contained 20 bases not matched to a gene. Germline CDR1 reads DFQATT; CDR2 reads SNEGSKA (reference sequence).

There are a few counts of this clonotype. The chain couples TRBV14 to TRBJ1-1; a possible D gene is TRBD1 (6 bases). Trimming stripped 8 bases from V and 11 bases from J, with 21 bases between. The CDR3 is made up of 13 amino acids. Germline assignment: CDR1 SGHDN and CDR2 FVKESK. The CDR3 protein is CASRLQGQPLAFF. In nucleotides, the CDR3 is TGTGCCAGCCGCCTTCAGGGGCAGCCGCTTGCTTTCTTT.

The table lists this clonotype with many counts. V gene TRBV5-6 combines with J gene TRBJ2-5; possibly TRBD2 for D (5 bases). Germline V lookup: CDR1 SGHDT, CDR2 YYEEEE. CDR3 size: 14 residues. Deletions cut 3 bases from V and 4 bases from J, with 13 bases between. CDR3 amino acids: CASSSTTEGETQYF. The CDR3 nucleotides are TGTGCCAGCAGCTCGACGACTGAGGGAGAGACCCAGTACTTC.

This clonotype was counted many times. The chain is built from TRBV10-2 and TRBJ2-5, with TRBD2 matching 12 bases. In germline, CDR1 is WSHSY, CDR2 SAAADI. Trimming took 7 bases from V and 5 from J; bases not matched to a gene: 5. The CDR3 runs to 14 residues. This CDR3 is CASKLAGGGETQYF. For the CDR3, the DNA is TGCGCCAGCAAACTAGCGGGGGGTGGTGAGACCCAGTACTTC.

The V gene is TRBV28, the J gene TRBJ2-4; D is unresolved. This CDR3 contains 16 residues. CDR1 MDHEN and CDR2 SYDVKM come from the germline V gene. V was trimmed by 6 bases and J by 1 base, leaving 16 bases between them. The CDR3 nucleotides are TGTGCCAGCAGCCCTATTTCGTTTCGGGCCAAAAACATTCAGTACTTC. Its translation is CASSPISFRAKNIQYF.

V gene TRBV21-1 combines with J gene TRBJ2-3; the table's D gene call, TRBD1, was not cross checked with the DNA. TRBV21-1 is described as a pseudogene. The CDR3 consists of 13 residues. The CDR3 DNA reads TGTGCCAGCAGCAATTGCGGGGCGGATACGCAGTATTTT. Translation: CASSNCGADTQYF.

The chain uses TRBV28 and TRBJ1-4, with 10 positions matching TRBD1. The CDR3 is 13 residues long. Germline CDR1 MDHEN, CDR2 SYDVKM. Trimming at V came to 8 bases and at J to 7 bases, leaving 4 bases not matched to a gene. Here the CDR3 reads CASGQGGSEKLFF. The CDR3, as DNA: TGTGCCAGCGGACAGGGGGGTTCTGAAAAACTGTTTTTT.

This clonotype was seen more than once but under ten times. At one end, the junction sequence differs from germline, possibly due to a read error. This chain connects TRBV5-1 to TRBJ1-4; TRBD1 might be the D (5 bases). The CDR3 is 15 residues long. CDR1 is SGHRS and CDR2 is YFSETQ in the germline V gene. The CDR3 here is CASSLERTLNEKLFF. In nucleotides, the CDR3 is TGCGCCAGTAGCTTGGAGCGGACACTGAATGAAAAACTGTTTTTT.